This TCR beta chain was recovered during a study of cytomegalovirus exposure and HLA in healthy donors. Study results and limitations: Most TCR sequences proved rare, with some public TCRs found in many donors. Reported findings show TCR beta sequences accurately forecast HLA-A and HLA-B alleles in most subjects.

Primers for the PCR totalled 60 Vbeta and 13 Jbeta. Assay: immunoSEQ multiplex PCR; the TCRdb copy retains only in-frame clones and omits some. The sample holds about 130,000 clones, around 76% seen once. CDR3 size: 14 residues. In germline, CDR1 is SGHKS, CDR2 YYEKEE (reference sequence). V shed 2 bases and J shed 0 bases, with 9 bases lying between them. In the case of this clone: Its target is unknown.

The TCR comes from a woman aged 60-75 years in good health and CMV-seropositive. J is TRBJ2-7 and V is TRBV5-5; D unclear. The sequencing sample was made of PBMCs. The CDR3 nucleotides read TGTGCCAGCAGCTTCCGTCAGGTCTCCTACGAGCAGTACTTC. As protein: CASSFRQVSYEQYF. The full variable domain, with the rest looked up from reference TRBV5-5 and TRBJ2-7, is DAGVTQSPTHLIKTRGQQVTLRCSPISGHKSVSWYQQVLGQGPQFIFQYYEKEERGRGNFPDRFSARQFPNYSSELNVNALLLGDSALYLCASSFRQVSYEQYFGPGTRLTVT.